In its sample, the clone carrying this T cell receptor (beta chain) was seen once. This entry belongs to a study of cytomegalovirus exposure and HLA in healthy donors. The PCR ran on 60 Vbeta and 13 Jbeta primers. Assay: immunoSEQ multiplex PCR; the TCRdb copy retains only in-frame clones and omits some. The sample consists of 100,000 or so clones, approximately 80% of them appearing once. CDR1 and CDR2 (germline): LGHNA, YNFKEQ. Trimming at V came to 1 base and at J to 5 bases, leaving 8 bases not matched to a gene. This CDR3 region has 15 residues. The TCR was taken from a woman aged 18 to 35 in good health and CMV-seronegative. Sequenced sample: PBMCs. The gene calls are TRBV4-2 and TRBJ2-7; 7 positions match TRBD2. The CDR3 reads CASSQGTSVRDEQYF. For the CDR3, the DNA is TGTGCCAGCAGCCAAGGAACTAGCGTCCGGGACGAGCAGTACTTC.